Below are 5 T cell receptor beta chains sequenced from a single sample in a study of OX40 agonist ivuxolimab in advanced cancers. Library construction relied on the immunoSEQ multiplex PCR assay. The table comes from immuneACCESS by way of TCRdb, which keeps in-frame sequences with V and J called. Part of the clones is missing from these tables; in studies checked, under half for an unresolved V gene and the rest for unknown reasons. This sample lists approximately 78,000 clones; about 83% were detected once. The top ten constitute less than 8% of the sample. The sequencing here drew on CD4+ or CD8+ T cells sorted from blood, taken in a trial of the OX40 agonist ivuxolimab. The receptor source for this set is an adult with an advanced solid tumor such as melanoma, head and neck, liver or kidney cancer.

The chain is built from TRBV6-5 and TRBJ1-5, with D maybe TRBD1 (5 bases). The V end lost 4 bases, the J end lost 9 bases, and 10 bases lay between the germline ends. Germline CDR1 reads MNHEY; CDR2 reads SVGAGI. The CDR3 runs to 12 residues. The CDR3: CASSSPGRPQHF. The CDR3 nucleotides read TGTGCCAGCAGTTCTCCAGGGAGGCCCCAGCATTTT.

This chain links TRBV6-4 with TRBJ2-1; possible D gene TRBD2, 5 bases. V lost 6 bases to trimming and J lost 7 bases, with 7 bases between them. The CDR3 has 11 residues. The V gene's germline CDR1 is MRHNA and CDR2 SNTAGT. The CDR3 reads CASSRGNEQFF. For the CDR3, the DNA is TGTGCCAGCAGCCGGGGAAATGAGCAGTTCTTC.

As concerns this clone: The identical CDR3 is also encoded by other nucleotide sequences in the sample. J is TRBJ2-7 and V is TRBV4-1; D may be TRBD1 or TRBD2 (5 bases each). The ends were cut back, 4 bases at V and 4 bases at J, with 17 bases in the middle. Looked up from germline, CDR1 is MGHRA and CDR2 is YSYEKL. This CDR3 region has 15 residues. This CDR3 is CASSPSAGWEYEQYF. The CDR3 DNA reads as TGCGCCAGCAGCCCCTCCGCAGGGTGGGAGTACGAGCAGTACTTC.

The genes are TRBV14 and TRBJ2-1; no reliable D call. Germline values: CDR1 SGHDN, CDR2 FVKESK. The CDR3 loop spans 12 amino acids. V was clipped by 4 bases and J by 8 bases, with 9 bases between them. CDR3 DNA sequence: TGTGCCAGCAGCCGTCCGTGGGATGAGCAGTTCTTC. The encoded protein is CASSRPWDEQFF.

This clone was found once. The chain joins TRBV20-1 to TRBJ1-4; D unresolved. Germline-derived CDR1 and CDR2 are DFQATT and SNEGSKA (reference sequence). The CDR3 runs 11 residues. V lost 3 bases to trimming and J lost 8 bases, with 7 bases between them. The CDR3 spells CSASLYEKLFF. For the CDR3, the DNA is TGCAGTGCTAGTCTGTACGAAAAACTGTTTTTT.